This T cell receptor (beta chain) comes out of a study of blood T cell repertoires in COVID-19. Looking at the study overall: Spain, Italy and the United States supplied samples that represented acute and convalescent COVID-19. T cells, B-cell-depleted T cells, or PBMCs supplied cDNA or gDNA.

Between the trimmed V and J ends, which lost 0 bases and 6 bases, there was a span of 14 bases. There are 15 residues in the CDR3. The germline V gene has CDR1 KGHSH and CDR2 LQKENI. This clone was found a few times. Source study methods: Amplified reference gene primers provided the basis for estimating nucleated cell counts. Profiled with immunoSEQ multiplex PCR; TCRdb holds only in-frame clones, not every one. V and J calls and clone size come straight from that table; D and trimming were deduced from the DNA. The data contain approximately 4,000 clones, 70% to 80% of them singletons. This clonotype was obtained from a human donor with active or convalescent COVID-19. The donor label of this sample is uncertain. The genes are TRBV18 and TRBJ1-2; D is undetermined. Input material: peripheral blood. The CDR3 loop is CASSPPTALRDGYTF. CDR3 bases: TGTGCCAGCTCACCACCGACCGCCTTACGGGATGGCTACACCTTC.